One and the same sample provided the 2 T cell receptor beta chains below, sequenced in a study of blood T cell repertoires in COVID-19. Measured with immunoSEQ multiplex PCR; TCRdb has only the in-frame clones, and not every one. Of some 170,000 clones detected, about 81% appear once; the ten largest clones hold more than 9.5%. The sequenced material came from peripheral blood. These receptors all come from a man between 60 and 75 years old with active or convalescent COVID-19.

This clone appeared once. The J gene is TRBJ2-7, the V gene TRBV7-8; possible D gene TRBD2, 6 bases. The ends were cut back, 5 bases at V and 7 bases at J, with 15 bases in the middle. CDR1 and CDR2 (germline): SGHVS, FQNEAQ. The CDR3 is 13 residues long. The CDR3 nucleotides read TGTGCCAGCAGCCAGGCACTAGCTACTGAGCAGTACTTC. It codes for CASSQALATEQYF.

The J gene is TRBJ2-5, the V gene TRBV2; D may be TRBD1 (6 bases). CDR1 and CDR2 (germline): SNHLY, FYNNEI. CDR3 length: 13 amino acids. V was trimmed by 4 bases and J by 2 bases, leaving 8 bases between them. CDR3: CASSVQGQETQYF. CDR3 nucleotide sequence: TGTGCCAGCAGTGTCCAGGGGCAAGAGACCCAGTACTTC.